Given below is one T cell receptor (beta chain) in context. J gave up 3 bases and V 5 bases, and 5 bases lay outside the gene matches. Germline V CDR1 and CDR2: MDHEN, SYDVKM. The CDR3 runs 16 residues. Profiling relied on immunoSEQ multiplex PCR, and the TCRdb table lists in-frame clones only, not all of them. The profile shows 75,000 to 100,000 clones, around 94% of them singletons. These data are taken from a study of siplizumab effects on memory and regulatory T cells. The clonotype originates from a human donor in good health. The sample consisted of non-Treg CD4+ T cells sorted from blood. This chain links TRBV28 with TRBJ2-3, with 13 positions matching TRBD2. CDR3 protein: CASSGLAGVWTDTQYF. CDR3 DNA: TGTGCCAGCAGTGGACTAGCGGGAGTTTGGACAGATACGCAGTATTTT.